Below, one T cell receptor beta chain is given with its context. Its binding antigen is unknown. Per-nucleotide qualities are absent, and no much larger clonotype sits a single base away. The data stem from a study of OX40 agonist ivuxolimab in advanced cancers. With respect to the entire study: Ivuxolimab was a fully human IgG2 agonistic monoclonal antibody targeting the costimulatory receptor OX40 (CD134). Intravenous ivuxolimab was administered to patients every 2 weeks at six dose levels: 0.01, 0.1, 0.3, 1.5, 3 and 10 mg/kg. Prior anti-PD-1, anti-PD-L1 or anti-CTLA-4 therapy was permitted, and checkpoint inhibitors had been received by approximately 39% of dose-escalation patients. Of the roughly 50 dose-escalation patients, hepatocellular carcinoma was present in about 20, melanoma in approximately 15, renal cell carcinoma in 9 and head and neck cancer in 9. Partial responses occurred in three dose-escalation patients, of whom one had hepatocellular carcinoma and two had cutaneous melanoma. The monotherapy dose-escalation portion (N of about 50 patients) of the phase I ivuxolimab trial is reported in the paper. The dose-escalation cohort was roughly 87% male with a mean age of around 62 years, ranging from roughly 23 to 90. Peripheral TCRbeta sequencing was intended to test whether TCR sequence diversity was altered and clonal T-cell expansion was caused by ivuxolimab.

The paper's findings and limits, for the study overall: In partial responders in the 0.1-3.0 mg/kg groups, normalized peripheral clonal expansion was found to be among the lowest, especially among CD8+ T cells. After ivuxolimab, CD8+ T cells had more expanded clones than CD4+ T cells on average. Low levels of normalized T-cell clonal expansion were also seen in some patients who did not respond. Antigen specificity was not determined for the clonally expanded peripheral T cells. At doses of 0.1 to 3.0 mg/kg, clonal expansion of both CD4+ and CD8+ blood T cells was observed from baseline to week 6.

The CDR3 measures 16 amino acids from cysteine to phenylalanine. Left in the record is the CDR3 DNA by itself, 48 bases read in frame from the first base. V loses 0 bases, J loses 4 bases, and the germline ends lie 15 bases apart. CDR1 SGHTA and CDR2 FQGNSA are derived from the germline V gene. To sequence the TCRbeta CDR3 region, genomic DNA was isolated from the sorted cells. TCRbeta CDR3 regions were sequenced using the immunoSEQ Assay. The clones in this table, taken by TCRdb from immuneACCESS, are in-frame only. Not every clone is retained; where verified, under half of the shortfall comes from an unresolved V gene, and the cause of the rest is unknown. Present in this sample are approximately 65,000 clones, more than 70% of which were seen just once. The ten most abundant clones make up around 1.1% of the sample. The trial excluded patients who had a history of autoimmune disease or who were on systemic immunosuppression. Peripheral blood for TCR sequencing was collected from all dose cohorts at baseline, on cycle 4 day 1, and on cycle 7 day 1. Samples were obtained from an open-label, multicenter, first-in-human phase I dose-escalation trial of ivuxolimab. Adults with locally advanced or metastatic melanoma, renal cell carcinoma, hepatocellular carcinoma or head and neck squamous cell carcinoma were enrolled in the trial. CD4+ and CD8+ T cells were sorted separately from peripheral blood before TCR sequencing.

The sequencing used CD4+ or CD8+ T cells sorted from blood, collected in a trial of the OX40 agonist ivuxolimab. The receptor was derived from an adult with an advanced solid tumor such as melanoma, head and neck, liver or kidney cancer. The sequence links TRBV7-2 to TRBJ1-1; perhaps TRBD1 is the D gene, with 6 bases matching. CDR3 region: CASSLAHFVRGTEAFF. The bases are TGTGCCAGCAGCTTAGCGCACTTTGTCAGGGGCACTGAAGCTTTCTTT.